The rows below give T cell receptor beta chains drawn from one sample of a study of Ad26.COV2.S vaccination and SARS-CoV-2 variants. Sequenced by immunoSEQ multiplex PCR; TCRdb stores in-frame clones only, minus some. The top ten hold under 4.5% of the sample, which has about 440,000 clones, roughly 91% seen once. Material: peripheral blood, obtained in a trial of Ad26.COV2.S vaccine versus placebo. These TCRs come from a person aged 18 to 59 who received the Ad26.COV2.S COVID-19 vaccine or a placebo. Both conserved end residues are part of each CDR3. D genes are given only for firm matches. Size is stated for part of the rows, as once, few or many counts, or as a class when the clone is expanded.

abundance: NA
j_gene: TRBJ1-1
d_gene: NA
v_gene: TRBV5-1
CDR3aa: CASSLDQGNTEAFF
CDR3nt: TGCGCCAGCAGCTTGGATCAGGGGAACACTGAAGCTTTCTTT

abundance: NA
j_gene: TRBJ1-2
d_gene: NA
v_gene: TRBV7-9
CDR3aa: CASSPGTHVLGYTF
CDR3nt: TGTGCCAGCTCCCCCGGGACCCATGTACTTGGCTACACCTTC

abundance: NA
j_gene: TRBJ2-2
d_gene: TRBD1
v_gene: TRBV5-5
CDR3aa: CASSALWTGDTGELFF
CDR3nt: TGTGCCAGCAGCGCACTCTGGACAGGGGACACCGGGGAGCTGTTTTTT

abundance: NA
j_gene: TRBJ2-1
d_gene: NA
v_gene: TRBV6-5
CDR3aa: CATPTTGRNEQFF
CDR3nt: TGTGCCACCCCTACGACAGGTAGGAATGAGCAGTTCTTC

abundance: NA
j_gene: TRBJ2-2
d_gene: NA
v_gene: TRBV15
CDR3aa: CATSRVVGAGTGELFF
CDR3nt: TGTGCCACCAGCAGAGTGGTGGGGGCGGGCACCGGGGAGCTGTTTTTT

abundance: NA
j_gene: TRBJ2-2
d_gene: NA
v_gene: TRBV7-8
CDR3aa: CASSLANLPGRPGELFF
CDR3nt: TGTGCCAGCAGCTTAGCGAATCTTCCAGGGCGCCCCGGGGAGCTGTTTTTT

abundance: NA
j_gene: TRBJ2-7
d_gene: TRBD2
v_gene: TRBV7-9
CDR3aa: CASSPRTSGSSYEQYF
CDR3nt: TGTGCCAGCAGCCCCAGGACTAGCGGGAGTAGCTACGAGCAGTACTTC

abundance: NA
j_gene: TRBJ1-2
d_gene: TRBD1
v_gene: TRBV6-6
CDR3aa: CASSPDRTYGYTF
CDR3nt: TGTGCCAGCAGTCCGGACAGGACCTATGGCTACACCTTC

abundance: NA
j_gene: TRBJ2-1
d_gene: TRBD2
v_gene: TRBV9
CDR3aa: CASSVEVAGYYNEQFF
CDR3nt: TGTGCCAGCAGCGTAGAGGTAGCGGGGTACTACAATGAGCAGTTCTTC

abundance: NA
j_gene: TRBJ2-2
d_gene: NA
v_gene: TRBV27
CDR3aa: CASSLSSGTGELFF
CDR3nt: TGTGCCAGCAGTTTATCCTCCGGGACCGGGGAGCTGTTTTTT

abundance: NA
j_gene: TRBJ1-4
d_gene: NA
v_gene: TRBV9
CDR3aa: CASSVSLEGKLFF
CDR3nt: TGTGCCAGCAGCGTATCTTTGGAGGGAAAACTGTTTTTT

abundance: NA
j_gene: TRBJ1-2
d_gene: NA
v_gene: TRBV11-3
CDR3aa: CASSQEGGVGYTF
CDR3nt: TGTGCCAGCAGCCAAGAGGGGGGAGTGGGCTACACCTTC

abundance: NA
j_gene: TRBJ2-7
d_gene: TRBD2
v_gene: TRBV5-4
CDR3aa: CASSLSGSGGWYEQYF
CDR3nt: TGTGCCAGCAGCTTGTCGGGGTCCGGGGGGTGGTACGAGCAGTACTTC

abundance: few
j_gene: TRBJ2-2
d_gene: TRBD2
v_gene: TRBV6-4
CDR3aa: CASRGLAETGELFF
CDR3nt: TGTGCCAGCAGGGGACTAGCGGAGACCGGGGAGCTGTTTTTT

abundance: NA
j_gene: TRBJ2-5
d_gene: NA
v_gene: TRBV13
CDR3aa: CASSKTVLIDGDQETQYF
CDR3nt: TGTGCCAGCAGCAAAACCGTTCTGATTGACGGTGACCAAGAGACCCAGTACTTC

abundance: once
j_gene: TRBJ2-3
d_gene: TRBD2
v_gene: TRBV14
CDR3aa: CASSQREGLAGARNTQYF
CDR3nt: TGTGCCAGCAGCCAGCGGGAGGGGCTAGCGGGAGCTCGAAATACGCAGTATTTT

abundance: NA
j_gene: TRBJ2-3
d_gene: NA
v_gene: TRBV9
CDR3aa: CASSSALDRSDTQYF
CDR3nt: TGTGCCAGCAGCTCCGCTCTGGACCGTTCAGATACGCAGTATTTT

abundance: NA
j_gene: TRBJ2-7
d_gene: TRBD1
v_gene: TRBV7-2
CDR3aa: CASSLIGQGALGEQYF
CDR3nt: TGTGCCAGCAGCTTAATAGGACAGGGGGCGCTCGGCGAGCAGTACTTC

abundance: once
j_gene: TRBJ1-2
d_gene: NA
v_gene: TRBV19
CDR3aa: CASSTRTENYGYTF
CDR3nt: TGTGCCAGTAGTACGCGGACAGAAAACTATGGCTACACCTTC

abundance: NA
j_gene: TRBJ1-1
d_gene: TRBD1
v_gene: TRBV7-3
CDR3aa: CASTLEGAKDTEAFF
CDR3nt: TGTGCCAGCACCCTTGAGGGGGCGAAGGACACTGAAGCTTTCTTT

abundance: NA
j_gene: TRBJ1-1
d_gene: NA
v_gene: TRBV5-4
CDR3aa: CASSGSRGPEAFF
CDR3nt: TGTGCCAGCAGCGGTTCCAGGGGCCCTGAAGCTTTCTTT

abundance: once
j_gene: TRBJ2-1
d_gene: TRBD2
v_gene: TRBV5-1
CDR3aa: CASSLALAGGPDEQFF
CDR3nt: TGCGCCAGCAGCTTGGCCCTAGCGGGAGGGCCAGATGAGCAGTTCTTC

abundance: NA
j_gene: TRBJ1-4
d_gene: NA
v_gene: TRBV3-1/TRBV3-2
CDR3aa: CASSQAPSWSEKLFF
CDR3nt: TGTGCCAGCAGCCAGGCCCCGTCATGGAGTGAAAAACTGTTTTTT

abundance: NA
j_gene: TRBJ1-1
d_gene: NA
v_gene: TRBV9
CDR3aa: CASSASGAAGEAFF
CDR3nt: TGTGCCAGCAGCGCGTCCGGGGCGGCAGGTGAAGCTTTCTTT

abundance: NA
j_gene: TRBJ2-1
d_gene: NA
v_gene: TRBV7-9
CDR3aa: CASSGRDGSSYNEQFF
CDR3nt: TGTGCCAGCAGCGGCCGGGACGGGAGCTCCTACAATGAGCAGTTCTTC

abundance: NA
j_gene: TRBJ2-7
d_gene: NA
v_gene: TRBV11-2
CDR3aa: CASSQLRGTYEQYF
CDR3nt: TGTGCCAGCAGCCAGCTTCGGGGGACCTACGAGCAGTACTTC

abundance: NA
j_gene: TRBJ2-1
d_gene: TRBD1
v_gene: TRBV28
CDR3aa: CATSTGSEQFF
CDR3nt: TGTGCCACCTCGACAGGGAGTGAGCAGTTCTTC

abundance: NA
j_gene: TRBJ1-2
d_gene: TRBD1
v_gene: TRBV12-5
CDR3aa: CASGLGQGAFNYGYTF
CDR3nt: TGTGCTAGTGGTTTGGGTCAGGGGGCATTTAACTATGGCTACACCTTC

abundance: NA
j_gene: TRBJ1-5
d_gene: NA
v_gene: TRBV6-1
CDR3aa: CASSERQPQHF
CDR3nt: TGTGCCAGCAGTGAGAGACAGCCCCAGCATTTT

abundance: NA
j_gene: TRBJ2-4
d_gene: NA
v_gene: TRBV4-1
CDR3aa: CASSPSTGVDIQYF
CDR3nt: TGCGCCAGCAGCCCCTCGACAGGTGTCGACATTCAGTACTTC

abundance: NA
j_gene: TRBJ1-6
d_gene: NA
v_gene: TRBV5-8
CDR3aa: CASSLGGDNSPLHF
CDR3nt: TGTGCCAGCAGCTTGGGAGGGGATAATTCACCCCTCCACTTT

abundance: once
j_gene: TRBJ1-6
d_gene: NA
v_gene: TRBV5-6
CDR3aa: CASSLWGLLNSPLHF
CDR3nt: TGTGCCAGCAGCTTGTGGGGGCTGCTGAATTCACCCCTCCACTTT

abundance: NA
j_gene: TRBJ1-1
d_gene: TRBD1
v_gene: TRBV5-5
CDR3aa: CASSFEQGLGEAFF
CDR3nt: TGTGCCAGCAGCTTTGAACAGGGGCTCGGTGAAGCTTTCTTT

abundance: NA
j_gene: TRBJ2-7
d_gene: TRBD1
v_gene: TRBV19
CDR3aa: CASSTKRQGASYEQYF
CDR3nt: TGTGCCAGTAGTACAAAAAGACAGGGGGCTTCCTACGAGCAGTACTTC

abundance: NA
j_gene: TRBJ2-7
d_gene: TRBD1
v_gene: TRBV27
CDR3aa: CASSAPSGTGRLEQYF
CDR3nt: TGTGCCAGCAGTGCACCCTCCGGGACAGGACGTCTCGAGCAGTACTTC

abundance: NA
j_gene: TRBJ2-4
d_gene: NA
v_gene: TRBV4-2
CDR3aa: CASSPDRKNIQYF
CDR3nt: TGTGCCAGCAGCCCAGACAGAAAGAACATTCAGTACTTC

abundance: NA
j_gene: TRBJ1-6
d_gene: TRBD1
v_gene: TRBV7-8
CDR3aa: CASSLGVIPGTEFYYNSPLHF
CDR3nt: TGTGCCAGCAGCTTAGGGGTAATACCCGGGACAGAATTCTACTATAATTCACCCCTCCACTTT

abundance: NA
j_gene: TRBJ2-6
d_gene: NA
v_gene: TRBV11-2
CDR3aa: CASSRALSGANVLTF
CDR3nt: TGTGCCAGCAGCCGAGCCCTCTCTGGGGCCAACGTCCTGACTTTC

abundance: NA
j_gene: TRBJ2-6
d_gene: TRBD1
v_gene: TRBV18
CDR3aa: CASSPRGQGASGANVLTF
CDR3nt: TGTGCCAGCTCACCACGGGGACAGGGGGCGTCGGGGGCCAACGTCCTGACTTTC

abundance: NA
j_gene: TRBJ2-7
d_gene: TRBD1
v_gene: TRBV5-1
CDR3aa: CASSQTPGQASYEQYF
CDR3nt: TGCGCCAGCAGCCAGACCCCGGGACAGGCGTCCTACGAGCAGTACTTC

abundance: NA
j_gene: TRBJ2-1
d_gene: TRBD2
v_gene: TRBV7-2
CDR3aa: CASSLEGTSGRRMFF
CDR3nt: TGTGCCAGCAGCTTAGAGGGGACTAGCGGGAGGAGGATGTTCTTC

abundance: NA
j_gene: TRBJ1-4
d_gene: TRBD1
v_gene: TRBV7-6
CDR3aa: CASSTRDRTNEKLFF
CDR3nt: TGTGCCAGCAGCACCCGGGACAGGACTAATGAAAAACTGTTTTTT

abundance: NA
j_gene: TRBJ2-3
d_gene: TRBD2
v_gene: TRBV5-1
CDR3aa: CASSWSGSPTDTQYF
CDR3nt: TGCGCCAGCAGCTGGAGCGGGAGTCCCACAGATACGCAGTATTTT

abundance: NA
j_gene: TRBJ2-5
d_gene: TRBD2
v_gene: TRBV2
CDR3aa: CASSEPAGEVGTQYF
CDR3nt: TGTGCCAGCAGTGAGCCAGCGGGGGAGGTCGGGACCCAGTACTTC

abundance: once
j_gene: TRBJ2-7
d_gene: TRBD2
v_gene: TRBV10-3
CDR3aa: CAIGTSGPFSYEQYF
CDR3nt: TGTGCCATTGGGACTAGCGGCCCTTTCTCCTACGAGCAGTACTTC

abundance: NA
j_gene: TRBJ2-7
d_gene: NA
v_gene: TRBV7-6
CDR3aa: CASSLEQGPSYEQYF
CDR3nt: TGTGCCAGCAGCTTGGAGCAGGGTCCCTCCTACGAGCAGTACTTC

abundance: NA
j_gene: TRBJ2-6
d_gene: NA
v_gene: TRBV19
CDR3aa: CASSRTNEGANVLTF
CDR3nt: TGTGCCAGTAGTCGAACTAACGAGGGGGCCAACGTCCTGACTTTC

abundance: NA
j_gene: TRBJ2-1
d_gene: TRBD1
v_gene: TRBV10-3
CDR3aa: CAISDPRQGKVNEQFF
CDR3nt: TGTGCCATCAGTGATCCAAGACAGGGAAAGGTGAATGAGCAGTTCTTC

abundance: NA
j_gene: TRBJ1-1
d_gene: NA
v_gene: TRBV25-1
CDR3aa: CASSEGWQGSAFF
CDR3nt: TGTGCCAGCAGTGAAGGGTGGCAAGGGTCGGCTTTCTTT

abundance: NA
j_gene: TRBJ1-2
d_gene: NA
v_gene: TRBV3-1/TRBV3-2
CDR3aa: CASSQENGYGYTF
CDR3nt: TGTGCCAGCAGCCAAGAGAATGGCTATGGCTACACCTTC

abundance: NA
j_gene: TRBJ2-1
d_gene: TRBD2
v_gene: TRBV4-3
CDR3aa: CASSQDGGSLVFEQFF
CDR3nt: TGCGCCAGCAGCCAAGATGGCGGGAGCCTGGTGTTTGAGCAGTTCTTC

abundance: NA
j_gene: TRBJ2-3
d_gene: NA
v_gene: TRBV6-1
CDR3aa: CASSDRAPNTQYF
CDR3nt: TGTGCCAGCAGTGATAGGGCCCCCAATACGCAGTATTTT